The entry that follows covers one T cell receptor (beta chain) sequence. Its antigen is unknown. Base qualities are not at hand, and no much larger clone is one base apart. This specimen comes from a study of cytomegalovirus exposure and HLA in healthy donors listed by TCRdb under 2017. In terms of the full investigation: A later analysis indicated that the 100 to 150 validation repertoires were generated on the platform also employed for the 666 repertoires of the first cohort. The study aimed to test whether signatures of past pathogen exposure could be identified by cataloging public T cell receptors. Along with the roughly 670-subject first cohort, a separate validation cohort of over a hundred different subjects was used. To predict cytomegalovirus infection status, the study combined high-throughput TCR immunosequencing, statistical association of individual TCRs with disease status, and machine learning.

Separate from the approximately 700-subject first cohort, the validation cohort of about 130 subjects was the group to which the donors belonged. The full study reports these points: In a later analysis, TCRs clustered in the first cohort were found to also tend to co-occur in the roughly 130 validation repertoires, with over 90% of cluster scores above 0. The authors suggested that the approach could potentially be extended to other disease states and immunological phenotypes. While some public TCRs were present in many individuals, most TCR sequences turned up only very rarely across donors. The study listed 164 TCR beta chains as associated with cytomegalovirus. The validation cohort had no HLA typing available for a later analysis, so co-occurrence within that cohort was assessed over all 130 or so repertoires. Three of the identified cytomegalovirus-associated TCR beta chains were confirmed in vitro to be specific for cytomegalovirus antigens. In both the original and validation cohorts, the classifier was reported to diagnose cytomegalovirus status with high specificity and sensitivity.

V is pruned by 7 bases and J by 5 bases, leaving 12 bases of the junction without a gene match. The germline V gene yields MDHEN for CDR1 and SYDVKM for CDR2. Counted from cysteine to phenylalanine, this CDR3 has 17 amino acids. Only the CDR3 region is kept as DNA, spanning 51 bases read in frame from base 1. The library was made by the immunoSEQ multiplex PCR assay. The authors processed their data as follows. A statistical classification framework was built for diagnosing cytomegalovirus status from the catalog of TCR beta chain sequences. As stored in TCRdb, this immuneACCESS dataset retains in-frame rearrangements with V and J assigned. A fraction of the clones does not appear; measured against another copy, unresolved V genes explain less than half of the discrepancy, and the remainder lacks a known reason. The V and J calls and clone size come from that table; D and trimming were worked out from the DNA. The sample table contains 65,000 to 75,000 clones; only one count was recorded for approximately 95% of them. Roughly 1.5% of the sample goes to the ten largest clones.

The sample was PBMCs. The chain was built from TRBV28 and TRBJ2-5, with TRBD2 matching 14 junction bases. The receptor comes from a man between 18 and 29 years old in good health and CMV-seropositive. The nucleotide sequence is given as TGTGCCAGCACCACGACCGGGACTAGCGGGAGTCGGGAGACCCAGTACTTC. It is translated as CASTTTGTSGSRETQYF.